Shown below are 4 T cell receptor beta chains from a single sample sequenced in a study of response to subunit inactivated influenza vaccine. TCRdb processed the RT-PCR reads anew with MiXCR; each CDR3 protein has one entry. The table includes 500,000 or so distinct CDR3 sequences, more than 15% detected once. This specimen was CD4+ T cells sorted from PBMCs, taken about 24 months after vaccination. The receptors stem from a man between 50 and 75 years old who received an inactivated influenza vaccine.

In this sample, this clonotype turned up a few times. The V and J genes are TRBV20-1 and TRBJ2-7; TRBD1 matches at 7 bases. CDR1 is DFQATT and CDR2 is SNEGSKA in the germline V gene (reference sequence). This CDR3 spans 12 amino acids. The trim removed 3 bases at V and 6 bases at J, leaving 5 bases unmatched. As DNA, the CDR3 is TGCAGTGCTAGGTCACAGGGGTCCGAGCAGTACTTC. Translating it yields CSARSQGSEQYF.

The rearrangement uses TRBV6-1 and TRBJ2-2; D unresolved. Trimming left V 7 bases short and J 4 bases short, with 13 bases between. The CDR3 has 14 residues. The germline V gene has CDR1 MNHNS and CDR2 SASEGT. The CDR3: CASTSLRSTGELFF. CDR3 sequence (DNA): TGTGCCAGCACCTCGTTGCGGTCCACCGGGGAGCTGTTTTTT.

This clonotype came up a few times. The J gene is TRBJ1-1, the V gene TRBV11-2; D possibly corresponds to TRBD1 (6 bases). V dropped 3 bases and J dropped 8 bases, with 13 bases sitting between them. The CDR3 loop spans 13 amino acids. Germline V CDR1 and CDR2: SGHAT, FQNNGV. This CDR3 is CASSLGLGTEAFF. The DNA of the CDR3 is TGTGCCAGCAGCTTGGGGTTAGGGACAGAAGCTTTCTTT.

The V call is TRBV10-3, the J call TRBJ1-5, with D tentatively TRBD1 (5 bases). The CDR3 consists of 15 residues. CDR1 and CDR2 (germline): ENHRY, SYGVKD. V was cut by 0 bases and J by 3 bases, with 9 bases left in between. The CDR3 coding sequence is TGTGCCATCAGTGAGTCGGGCGGGACCAATCAGCCCCAGCATTTT. Translated, it gives CAISESGGTNQPQHF.